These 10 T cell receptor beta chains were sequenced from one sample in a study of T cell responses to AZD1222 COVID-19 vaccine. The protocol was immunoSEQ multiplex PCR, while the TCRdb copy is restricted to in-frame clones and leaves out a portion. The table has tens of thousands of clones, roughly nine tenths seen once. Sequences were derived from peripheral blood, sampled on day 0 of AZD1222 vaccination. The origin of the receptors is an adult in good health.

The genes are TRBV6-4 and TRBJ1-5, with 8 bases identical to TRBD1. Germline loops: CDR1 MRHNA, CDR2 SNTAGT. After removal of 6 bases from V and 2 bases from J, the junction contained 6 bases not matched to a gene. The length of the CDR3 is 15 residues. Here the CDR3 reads CASSAGQGGNQPQHF. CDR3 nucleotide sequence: TGTGCCAGCAGCGCCGGACAGGGTGGCAATCAGCCCCAGCATTTT.

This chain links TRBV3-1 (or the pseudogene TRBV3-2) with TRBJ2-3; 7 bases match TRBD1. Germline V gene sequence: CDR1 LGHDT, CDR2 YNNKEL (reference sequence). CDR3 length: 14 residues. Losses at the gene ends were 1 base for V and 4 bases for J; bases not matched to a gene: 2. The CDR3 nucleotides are TGTGCCAGCAGCCAAGCCAGGGGGTCAGATACGCAGTATTTT. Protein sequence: CASSQARGSDTQYF.

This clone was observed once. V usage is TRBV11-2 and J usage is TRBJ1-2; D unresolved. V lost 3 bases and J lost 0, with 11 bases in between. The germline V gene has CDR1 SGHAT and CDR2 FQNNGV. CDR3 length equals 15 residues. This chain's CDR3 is CASSLFPPPNYGYTF. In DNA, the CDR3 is TGTGCCAGCAGCTTGTTTCCCCCGCCTAACTATGGCTACACCTTC.

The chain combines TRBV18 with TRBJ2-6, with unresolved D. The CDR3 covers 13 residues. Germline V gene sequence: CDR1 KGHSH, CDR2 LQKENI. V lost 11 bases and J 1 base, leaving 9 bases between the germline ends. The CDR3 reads CAGTGSGANVLTF. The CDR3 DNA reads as TGTGCCGGAACTGGGTCTGGGGCCAACGTCCTGACTTTC.

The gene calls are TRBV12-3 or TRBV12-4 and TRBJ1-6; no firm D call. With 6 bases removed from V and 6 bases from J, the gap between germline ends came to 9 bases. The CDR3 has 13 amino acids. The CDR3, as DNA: TGTGCCAGCAGGCAGGTATCTAATTCACCCCTCCACTTT. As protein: CASRQVSNSPLHF.

The CDR3 DNA sequence: TGTGCCAGCAGCCCAGAGGGGACTCTTGGGTCACCCCTCCACTTT. Protein: CASSPEGTLGSPLHF. The rearrangement joins TRBV6-5 to TRBJ1-6; possible D gene TRBD1, 5 bases. Germline V gives CDR1 MNHEY, CDR2 SVGAGI. The CDR3 sequence is 15 residues long. Trimming cost V 6 bases and J 10 bases, with 19 bases left between them.

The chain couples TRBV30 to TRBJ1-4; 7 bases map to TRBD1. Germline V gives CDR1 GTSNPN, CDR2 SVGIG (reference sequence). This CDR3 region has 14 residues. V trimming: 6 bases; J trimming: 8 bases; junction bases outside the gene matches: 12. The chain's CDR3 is CACFWNRGGEKLFF. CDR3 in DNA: TGTGCCTGTTTCTGGAACAGGGGAGGAGAAAAACTGTTTTTT.

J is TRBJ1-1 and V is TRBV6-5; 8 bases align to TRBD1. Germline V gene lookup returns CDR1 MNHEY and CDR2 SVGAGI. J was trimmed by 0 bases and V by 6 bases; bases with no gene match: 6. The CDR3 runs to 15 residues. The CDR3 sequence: CASRPQGALNTEAFF. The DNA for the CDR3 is TGTGCCAGCAGGCCTCAGGGGGCCCTGAACACTGAAGCTTTCTTT.

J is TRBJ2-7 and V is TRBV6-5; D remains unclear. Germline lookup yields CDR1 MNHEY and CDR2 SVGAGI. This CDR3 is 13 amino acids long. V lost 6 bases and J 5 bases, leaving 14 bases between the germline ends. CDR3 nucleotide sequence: TGTGCCAGCAGGACACCCTTGGACCACGAGCAGTACTTC. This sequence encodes CASRTPLDHEQYF.

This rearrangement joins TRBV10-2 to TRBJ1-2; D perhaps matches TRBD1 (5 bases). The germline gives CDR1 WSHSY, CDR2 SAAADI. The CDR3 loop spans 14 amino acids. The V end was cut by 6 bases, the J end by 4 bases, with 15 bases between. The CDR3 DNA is TGCGCCAGCAGCGGGACGGCTCAATCCTATGGCTACACCTTC. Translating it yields CASSGTAQSYGYTF.